The 21 T cell receptor beta chains below come from one sample, sequenced in a study of human T cells and chemical hapten exposure (dated by TCRdb to the early 2020s). The time point tag for this specimen amounts to: patch test 3, about 24 weeks after DPC sensitization. The sample's treatment or condition label, in plain terms: therapeutic diphenylcyclopropenone sensitization with weekly scalp DPC. Library generation was performed with RACE. Sequenced using a NextSeq 500. TCRdb reanalyzed the raw reads on its own, using fastp at Q25 for trimming and MiXCR for clone calling, and kept in-frame beta chains. Identical CDR3 proteins give one entry, which carries the most common genes and DNA. The sample table lists about 84,000 distinct CDR3 sequences, 10% to 14% of them with a count of one. The top ten hold 3.7% of the sample. The sequencing used whole blood, collected in connection with sensitization to the hapten diphenylcyclopropenone (DPC). The receptor source for this set is a woman aged 50 to 65 with alopecia areata. Some clones in this sample may be carry-over from other donors' samples.

Many counts were recorded for this clonotype. The chain has TRBV20-1 and TRBJ1-6, with D maybe TRBD1 (6 bases). CDR1 DFQATT and CDR2 SNEGSKA come from the germline V gene (reference sequence). The CDR3 covers 14 residues. Deletions cut 1 base from V and 10 bases from J, with 14 bases between. The CDR3 region is CSARALGGLSPLHF. CDR3 in DNA: TGCAGTGCTAGAGCCCTCGGGGGCTTATCACCCCTCCACTTT.

This clonotype occurred a few times. The chain joins TRBV15 to TRBJ2-1; no firm D call. Between the trimmed V and J ends, which lost 1 base and 4 bases, there was a span of 11 bases. The germline CDR1 and CDR2 sequences are LNHNV and YYDKDF (reference sequence). CDR3 length equals 15 residues. CDR3 residues: CATSRGRSRYNEQFF. The CDR3 nucleotides are TGTGCCACCAGCAGAGGCCGTTCCCGATACAATGAGCAGTTCTTC.

The chain recombines TRBV7-2 with TRBJ2-7; 11 nucleotides line up with TRBD1. The germline V gene encodes CDR1 SGHTA and CDR2 FQGNSA. CDR3 length: 16 residues. Germline trimming cut 1 base from V and 4 bases from J; bases unmatched to any gene: 6. The CDR3 region is CASSLGGQGARYEQYF. The CDR3 DNA reads as TGTGCCAGCAGCTTAGGCGGACAGGGGGCGCGGTACGAGCAGTACTTC.

The chain links TRBV11-3 to TRBJ2-7; 9 positions match TRBD1. Unmatched junction bases numbered 6, after V lost 4 bases and J lost 2 bases. Germline V gene lookup returns CDR1 SGHNT and CDR2 YENEEA. The CDR3 consists of 15 residues. DNA of the CDR3: TGTGCCAGCAGCTCGGGACAGGGAGGGCCCTACGAGCAGTACTTC. This translates into CASSSGQGGPYEQYF.

This clonotype came up many times. This chain connects TRBV29-1 to TRBJ2-3; 8 nucleotides agree with TRBD1. The ends lost 8 bases at V and 6 bases at J; junction bases unmatched: 10. Germline CDR1 is SQVTM and CDR2 is ANQGSEA. The length of the CDR3 is 13 residues. The CDR3, as DNA: TGCAGCACAACCGACAGGGGAGCCGATACGCAGTATTTT. Encoded protein: CSTTDRGADTQYF.

This clonotype was seen many times. The chain links TRBV7-2 to TRBJ1-6; tentative D call: TRBD1 (6 bases). The CDR3 spans 15 residues. Trimming pared 5 bases from V and 7 bases from J, leaving 15 bases between. CDR1 is SGHTA and CDR2 is FQGNSA in the germline V gene. Written as DNA, the CDR3 is TGTGCCAGCAGCGTAAGCCCCAGGGGAAATTCACCCCTCCACTTT. This encodes CASSVSPRGNSPLHF.

CDR3 nucleotide sequence: TGTGCCAGCAGCCAAGGACTAGCGGGAGTGGTGCAGTATTTT. Translation: CASSQGLAGVVQYF. The rearrangement uses TRBV3-1 and TRBJ2-3, with 12 positions matching TRBD2. The CDR3 contains 14 residues. V was clipped by 1 base and J by 11 bases; unmatched bases: 4. The germline gives CDR1 LGHDT, CDR2 YNNKEL (reference sequence).

The table lists this clonotype with a few counts. An end of the junction differs from the germline gene, which may be a read error. CDR3 DNA: TGTGCCATCAGCCCTTCCTCCGAGCAGTACTTC. It encodes CAISPSSEQYF. The chain has TRBV10-3 and TRBJ2-7; D is uncertain. In germline, CDR1 is ENHRY, CDR2 SYGVKD. The CDR3 is made up of 11 amino acids.

The chain links TRBV4-2 to TRBJ2-5; 9 nucleotides line up with TRBD1. Trimming took 2 bases from V and 5 from J; bases not matched to a gene: 9. CDR1 and CDR2 (germline): LGHNA, YNFKEQ. The CDR3 is made up of 16 amino acids. CDR3 amino acids: CASSQRRPGTGETQYF. The CDR3 DNA follows: TGTGCCAGCAGCCAAAGACGTCCCGGGACAGGGGAGACCCAGTACTTC.

This clonotype was seen repeatedly, ten times or more. The chain recombines TRBV9 with TRBJ2-3; D is unresolved. CDR1 and CDR2 from the germline V gene are SGDLS and YYNGEE. Trimming left V 4 bases short and J 2 bases short, with 11 bases between. The CDR3 length is 14 residues. CDR3 sequence (DNA): TGTGCCAGCAGCCTCCAGCTCTCCACAGATACGCAGTATTTT. As protein: CASSLQLSTDTQYF.

This chain connects TRBV3-1 to TRBJ2-1; a possible D gene is TRBD2 (6 bases). Trimming removed 1 base at V and 6 bases at J, with 13 bases between. The CDR3 runs 15 residues. Germline V gives CDR1 LGHDT, CDR2 YNNKEL (reference sequence). The CDR3 reads CASSQGRRGGNEQFF. CDR3 DNA sequence: TGTGCCAGCAGCCAAGGCCGTAGGGGAGGCAATGAGCAGTTCTTC.

This clonotype came up many times. This chain uses TRBV7-3 with TRBJ1-5; D is uncertain. V lost 3 bases to trimming and J lost 3 bases, with 6 bases between them. Germline loops: CDR1 SGHTA, CDR2 FQGTGA. This CDR3 comprises 13 residues. The CDR3 reads CASSFGLNQPQHF. The CDR3 nucleotides read TGTGCCAGCAGCTTTGGGCTCAATCAGCCCCAGCATTTT.

This clonotype was counted many times. V gene TRBV5-6 combines with J gene TRBJ1-1; D unclear. Germline-derived CDR1 and CDR2 are SGHDT and YYEEEE. The CDR3 spans 14 residues. Trimming took off 0 bases at V and 6 bases at J, with 12 bases between the two ends. The chain's CDR3 is CASSLGRPWAEAFF. The CDR3 DNA sequence: TGTGCCAGCAGCTTGGGGCGGCCATGGGCTGAAGCTTTCTTT.

Many counts were recorded for this clonotype. CDR3 coding DNA: TGCAGTGCTAGAAAGGGGGCCGATATAGATACGCAGTATTTT. Its protein is CSARKGADIDTQYF. The V gene is TRBV20-1, the J gene TRBJ2-3; 7 bases are a match to TRBD1. The germline CDR1 and CDR2 sequences are DFQATT and SNEGSKA (reference sequence). CDR3 size: 14 residues. V shed 2 bases and J 5 bases; nucleotides not matched to a gene: 7.

Regarding this clonotype: A much larger clone sits a single nucleotide away, making a read error possible. The chain carries TRBV7-2 and TRBJ2-2, with no clear D. Germline values: CDR1 SGHTA, CDR2 FQGNSA. Trimming cost V 0 bases and J 2 bases, with 7 bases left between them. This CDR3 has 15 amino acids. The CDR3 here is CASSLAPDNTGELFF. The CDR3 DNA sequence: TGTGCCAGCAGCTTAGCGCCGGATAACACCGGGGAGCTGTTTTTT.

This clonotype has at least ten counts. The V call is TRBV29-1, the J call TRBJ2-1, with D perhaps matching TRBD2 (5 bases). With 8 bases removed from V and 9 bases from J, the gap between germline ends came to 11 bases. The CDR3 has 10 residues. Germline V gene sequence: CDR1 SQVTM, CDR2 ANQGSEA. The CDR3 reads CSTVGGEQFF. CDR3 bases: TGCAGCACCGTAGGAGGTGAGCAGTTCTTC.

The chain recombines TRBV3-1 with TRBJ2-7; no definite D call. CDR1 and CDR2 from the germline V gene are LGHDT and YNNKEL (reference sequence). This CDR3 has 12 residues. V lost 3 bases and J lost 1, with 4 bases in between. The CDR3 DNA sequence: TGTGCCAGCAGCCAGGGTTCCTACGAGCAGTACTTC. The encoded protein is CASSQGSYEQYF.

The CDR3 spells CAISEEGARRQETQYF. The CDR3 DNA sequence: TGTGCCATCAGTGAGGAGGGGGCCAGACGGCAAGAGACCCAGTACTTC. This chain connects TRBV10-3 to TRBJ2-5; 7 nucleotides align to TRBD1. Germline V gene lookup returns CDR1 ENHRY and CDR2 SYGVKD. The CDR3 length is 16 residues. The V gene end was trimmed by 2 bases and the J gene end by 2 bases; junction bases not matched to a gene: 8.

This clonotype was seen ten or more times. The chain uses TRBV12-3 or TRBV12-4 and TRBJ2-7; 8 nucleotides line up with TRBD2. J lost 5 bases, V lost 7 bases, and 13 bases had no gene match. CDR3 length equals 15 residues. The CDR3 DNA sequence: TGTGCCAGCAAATTTGCGGGAGGAGGAGGCGACGAGCAGTACTTC. Translating gives CASKFAGGGGDEQYF.

This clonotype has ten or more counts. This chain joins TRBV5-1 and TRBJ1-2, with 12 bases that match TRBD1. This CDR3 is 16 amino acids long. Germline values: CDR1 SGHRS, CDR2 YFSETQ. With V trimmed by 0 bases and J by 4 bases, 4 bases remained unmatched. The CDR3 is CASSLVGQGAVYGYTF. The CDR3 coding sequence is TGCGCCAGCAGCTTGGTGGGACAGGGGGCAGTCTATGGCTACACCTTC.

This clonotype was seen many times. The genes are TRBV28 and TRBJ1-2; 9 bases align to TRBD1. With 4 bases clipped from V and 10 bases from J, the junction kept 13 bases outside the gene matches. The CDR3 contains 15 residues. In germline, CDR1 is MDHEN, CDR2 SYDVKM. The CDR3 coding sequence is TGTGCCAGCAGTTCCCCCACCGGGACAGGGATAACCTACACCTTC. Amino acids: CASSSPTGTGITYTF.